This T cell receptor (beta chain) appears in the sequencing data of a study of blood T cell repertoires in COVID-19. Study-level information: Italy, Spain and the United States were the sources of the convalescent and acute COVID-19 samples. From T cells, B-cell-depleted T cells, or PBMCs came the material, which was cDNA or gDNA.

This clone occurred a few times. As processed by the authors: Estimation of nucleated cell counts was performed using reference gene primer amplification. Clones were read by immunoSEQ multiplex PCR, and TCRdb kept only the in-frame ones, dropping some. V, J and clone size were drawn from that table, and D and trimming were deduced from the DNA. The profile covers approximately 35,000 clones, with 78% appearing a single time and roughly a third taken by the ten largest. Germline trimming cut 6 bases from V and 2 bases from J; bases unmatched to any gene: 6. The CDR3 loop spans 15 amino acids. Germline V gene sequence: CDR1 ENHRY, CDR2 SYGVKD.

The source is a man at least 80 years old with acute or convalescent COVID-19. The J gene is TRBJ2-7, the V gene TRBV10-3, with 11 positions matching TRBD2. Sequences were obtained from peripheral blood. This CDR3 reads CAIRDGTSGPYEQYF. Here the CDR3 DNA reads TGTGCCATCAGAGATGGGACTAGCGGACCCTACGAGCAGTACTTC.